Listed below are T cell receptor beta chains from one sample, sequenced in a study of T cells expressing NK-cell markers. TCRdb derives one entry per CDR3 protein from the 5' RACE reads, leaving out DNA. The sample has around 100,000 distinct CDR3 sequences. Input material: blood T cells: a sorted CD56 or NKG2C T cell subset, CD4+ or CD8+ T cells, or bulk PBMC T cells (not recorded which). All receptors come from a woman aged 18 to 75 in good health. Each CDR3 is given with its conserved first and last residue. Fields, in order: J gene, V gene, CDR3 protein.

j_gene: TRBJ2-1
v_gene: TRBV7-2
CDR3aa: CASSLVVSSGVYNEQFF

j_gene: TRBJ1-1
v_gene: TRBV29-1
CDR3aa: CSVVAGRTEAFF

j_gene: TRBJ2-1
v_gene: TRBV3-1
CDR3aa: CASSQETRHNEQFF

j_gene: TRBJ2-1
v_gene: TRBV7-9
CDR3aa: CASSPSLPGYNEQFF

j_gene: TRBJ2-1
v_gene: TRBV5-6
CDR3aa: CASTRSNSYNEQFF

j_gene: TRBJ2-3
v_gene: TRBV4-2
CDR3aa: CASSQEEAGGSTDTQYF

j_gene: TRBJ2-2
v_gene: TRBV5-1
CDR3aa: CASSSIDRVNTGELFF

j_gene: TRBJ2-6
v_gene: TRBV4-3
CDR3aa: CASSQSPPGVYGANVLTF

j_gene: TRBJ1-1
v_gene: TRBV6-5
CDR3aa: CASSYGGTGINTEAFF

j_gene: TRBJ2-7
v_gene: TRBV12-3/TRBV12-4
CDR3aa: CASSPWGQSYEQYF

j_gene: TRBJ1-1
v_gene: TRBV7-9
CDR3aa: CASRPGVSMNTEAFF

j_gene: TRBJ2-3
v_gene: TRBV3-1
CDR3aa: CASSQDTSGGPGADTQYF

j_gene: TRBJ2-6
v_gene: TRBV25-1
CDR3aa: CASSLSGSTGANVLTF

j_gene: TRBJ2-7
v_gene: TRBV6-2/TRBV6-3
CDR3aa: CASSYSQAREQYF

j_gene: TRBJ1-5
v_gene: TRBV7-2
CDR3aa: CASSLVQGANQPQHF

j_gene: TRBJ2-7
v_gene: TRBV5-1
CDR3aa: CASSLGQGIFYEQYF

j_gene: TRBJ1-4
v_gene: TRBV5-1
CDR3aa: CASSLAGTTNEKLFF

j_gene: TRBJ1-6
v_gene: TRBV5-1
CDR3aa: CASTWMGYSYNSPLHF

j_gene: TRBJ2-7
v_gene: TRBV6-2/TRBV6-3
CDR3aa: CASSPSDTSYEQYF

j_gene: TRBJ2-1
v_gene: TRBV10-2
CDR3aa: CASGPGTHYNEQFF

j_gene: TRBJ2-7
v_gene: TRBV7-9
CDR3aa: CASSPPSAPYEQYF

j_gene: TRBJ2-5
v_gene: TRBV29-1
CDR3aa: CSVEDPQNNLRTQYF

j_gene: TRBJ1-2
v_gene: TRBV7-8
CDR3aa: CASSSGQAKFNGYTF

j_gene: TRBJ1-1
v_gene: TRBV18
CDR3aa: CASSPVREGLNTEAFF

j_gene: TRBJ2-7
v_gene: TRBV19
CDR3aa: CASSIASGSLREQYF

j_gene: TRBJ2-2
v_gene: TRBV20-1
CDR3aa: CSAVDMAGELFF

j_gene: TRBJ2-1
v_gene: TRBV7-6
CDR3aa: CASRDSGGPRYNEQFF

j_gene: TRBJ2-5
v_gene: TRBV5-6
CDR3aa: CASSWRTSGVQETQYF

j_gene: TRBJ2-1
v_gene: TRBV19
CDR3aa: CASSIFDNEQFF

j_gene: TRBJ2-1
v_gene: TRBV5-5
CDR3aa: CASSFLTYEQFF

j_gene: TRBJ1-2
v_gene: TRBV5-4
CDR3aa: CASRGQWDYGYTF

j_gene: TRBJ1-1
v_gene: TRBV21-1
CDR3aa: CASSKGDGTGNTEAFF

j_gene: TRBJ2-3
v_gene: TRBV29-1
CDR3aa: CSVEGGVKDIWGQGAYTQYF

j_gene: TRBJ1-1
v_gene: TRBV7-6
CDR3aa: CASSLPQGVNTEAFF

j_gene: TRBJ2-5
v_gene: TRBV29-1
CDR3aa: CSVVSQALGTQYF

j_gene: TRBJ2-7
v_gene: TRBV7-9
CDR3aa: CASTPGAYEQYF

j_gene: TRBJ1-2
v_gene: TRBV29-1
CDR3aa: CSVPGQYGYTF

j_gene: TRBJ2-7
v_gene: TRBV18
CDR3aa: CASSPRLFDEQYF

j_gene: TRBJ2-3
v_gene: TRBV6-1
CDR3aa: CASSATPDWDTQYF

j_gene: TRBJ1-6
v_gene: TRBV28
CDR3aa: CASSYYEKRSPLHF

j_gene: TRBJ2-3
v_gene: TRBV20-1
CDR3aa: CSARDGGGSRTDTQYF

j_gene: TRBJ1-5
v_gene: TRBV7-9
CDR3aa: CASSSGGANQPQHF

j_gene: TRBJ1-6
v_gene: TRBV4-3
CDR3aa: CASSQDLGEPVLTLHF